What follows are 17 T cell receptor beta chains derived from one specimen sequenced in a study of cytomegalovirus exposure and HLA in healthy donors. The PCR made use of 60 Vbeta and 13 Jbeta primers. Measured with immunoSEQ multiplex PCR; TCRdb has only the in-frame clones, and not every one. This table has about 170,000 clones, approximately 84% appearing once. The specimen sequenced was PBMCs. These receptors came from a man between 25 and 39 years old in good health and CMV-seropositive.

The chain carries TRBV19 and TRBJ1-2; D ambiguous. The germline V gene encodes CDR1 LNHDA and CDR2 SQIVND (reference sequence). Trimming removed 4 bases from V and 5 bases from J, with 8 bases in between. The CDR3 is 12 amino acids. CDR3 residues: CASSRQDYGYTF. For the CDR3, the DNA is TGTGCCAGTAGTAGGCAGGATTATGGCTACACCTTC. Together with reference TRBV19 and TRBJ1-2, the CDR3 gives the full variable domain: DGGITQSPKYLFRKEGQNVTLSCEQNLNHDAMYWYRQDPGQGLRLIYYSQIVNDFQKGDIAEGYSVSREKKESFPLTVTSAQKNPTAFYLCASSRQDYGYTFGSGTRLTVV.

Notes on this clone: The junction departs from the called germline gene at one end, perhaps through a read error. V and J are TRBV7-9 and TRBJ2-7; 8 bases are shared with TRBD2. Germline V gene sequence: CDR1 SEHNR, CDR2 FQNEAQ (reference sequence). CDR3 size: 16 residues. CDR3 in DNA: TGTTCCAGCAGCTTAGCGGGTAGCGGGAAGACTGGCGAGCAGTACTTC. Encoded protein: CSSSLAGSGKTGEQYF.

The V and J genes are TRBV5-1 and TRBJ2-7; D call uncertain. CDR1 is SGHRS, CDR2 YFSETQ, per germline. Trimming cost V 0 bases and J 3 bases, with 10 bases left between them. The CDR3 length is 14 residues. CDR3 coding DNA: TGCGCCAGCAGCTTGGGAGGCATCGGCTACGAGCAGTACGTC. Protein product: CASSLGGIGYEQYV.

This clone has just a few counts. V gene TRBV15 combines with J gene TRBJ2-5, with 9 positions matching TRBD2. This CDR3 has 16 amino acids. Trimming at V came to 1 base and at J to 5 bases, leaving 8 bases not matched to a gene. Germline-derived CDR1 and CDR2 are LNHNV and YYDKDF (reference sequence). In DNA form, the CDR3 reads TGTGCCACCAGCAGAGGTTCGCGGGAGGGCCGGGAGACCCAGTACTTC. This translates into CATSRGSREGRETQYF.

This clone has just one count. This rearrangement joins TRBV27 to TRBJ1-2; tentative D call: TRBD1 (5 bases). Germline CDR1 MNHEY, CDR2 SMNVEV (reference sequence). CDR3 size: 13 residues. V was trimmed by 3 bases and J by 7 bases, leaving 12 bases between them. The CDR3 nucleotides read TGTGCCAGCAGTTTGGGTCAGGGTTCTGGCTACACCTTC. It encodes CASSLGQGSGYTF.

This chain joins TRBV27 and TRBJ1-1; 8 positions agree with TRBD1. Losses at the gene ends were 2 bases for V and 4 bases for J; bases not matched to a gene: 12. Germline-derived CDR1 and CDR2 are MNHEY and SMNVEV (reference sequence). The CDR3 loop spans 17 amino acids. This chain's CDR3 is CASSLRWRTGLGTEAFF. The CDR3, as DNA: TGTGCCAGCAGTTTAAGGTGGCGGACAGGGTTGGGCACTGAAGCTTTCTTT.

The chain couples TRBV13 to TRBJ2-1, with 10 bases matching TRBD1. The CDR3 consists of 17 residues. Germline V gene lookup returns CDR1 PRHDT and CDR2 FYEKMQ (reference sequence). The ends lost 3 bases at V and 7 bases at J; junction bases unmatched: 12. Here the CDR3 reads CASSFSPGQGEGNEQFF. As DNA, the CDR3 is TGTGCCAGCAGCTTTTCCCCAGGACAGGGGGAGGGGAATGAGCAGTTCTTC.

The chain couples TRBV9 to TRBJ2-7; the D gene is possibly TRBD1 (6 bases). V was clipped by 0 bases and J by 3 bases, with 13 bases between them. Germline V gives CDR1 SGDLS, CDR2 YYNGEE. This CDR3 has 15 residues. The CDR3 reads CASSVVGGAYYEQYF. CDR3 bases: TGTGCCAGCAGCGTAGTTGGGGGCGCCTACTACGAGCAGTACTTC. Using reference TRBV9 and TRBJ2-7 for the parts outside the CDR3, the full variable domain is DSGVTQTPKHLITATGQRVTLRCSPRSGDLSVYWYQQSLDQGLQFLIQYYNGEERAKGNILERFSAQQFPDLHSELNLSSLELGDSALYFCASSVVGGAYYEQYFGPGTRLTVT.

The chain is built from TRBV7-2 and TRBJ2-3, with 7 bases that match TRBD1. The V segment lost 0 bases and the J segment 14 bases; nucleotides outside the gene matches: 2. Germline CDR1 reads SGHTA; CDR2 reads FQGNSA. CDR3 length: 11 residues. The CDR3 nucleotides are TGTGCCAGCAGCTTAGCGGGACAGAGGTATTTT. The encoded protein is CASSLAGQRYF.

The chain recombines TRBV5-4 with TRBJ1-2, with a possible D match to TRBD1 (6 bases). V lost 0 bases to trimming and J lost 4 bases, with 10 bases between them. Germline V gene lookup returns CDR1 SGHNT and CDR2 YYREEE (reference sequence). This CDR3 is 14 amino acids long. Written as DNA, the CDR3 is TGTGCCAGCAGCTTGGAGGGGACAACCTATGGCTACACCTTC. This translates into CASSLEGTTYGYTF.

V and J are TRBV7-6 and TRBJ1-2, with a possible D match to TRBD1 (5 bases). The CDR3 spans 13 residues. Looked up from germline, CDR1 is SGHVS and CDR2 is FNYEAQ. V lost 3 bases, J lost 2 bases, and 7 bases lay in between. In nucleotides, the CDR3 is TGTGCCAGCAGCTTCGCAGGGAACTATGGCTACACCTTC. Translated, it gives CASSFAGNYGYTF.

The genes are TRBV6-1 and TRBJ2-1; 11 bases fit TRBD2. This CDR3 region has 15 residues. The V gene end was trimmed by 7 bases and the J gene end by 3 bases; junction bases not matched to a gene: 5. CDR1 and CDR2 from the germline V gene are MNHNS and SASEGT. The CDR3 sequence: CASTPTSGVYNEQFF. CDR3 nucleotides: TGTGCCAGCACCCCGACTAGCGGGGTCTACAATGAGCAGTTCTTC.

V usage is TRBV5-1 and J usage is TRBJ2-7; D not certain. In germline, CDR1 is SGHRS, CDR2 YFSETQ. V lost 0 bases, J lost 1 base, and 11 bases lay in between. The CDR3 has 15 amino acids. CDR3 loop: CASSLGATPSYEQYF. The CDR3 nucleotides read TGCGCCAGCAGCTTGGGCGCCACTCCTTCCTACGAGCAGTACTTC.

Comment on this clone: Sequence at one end of the junction differs from germline and may be a read error. The chain recombines TRBV7-7 with TRBJ2-5; D not resolved. CDR1 and CDR2 (germline): SSHAT, FNYEAQ (reference sequence). The CDR3 is 14 residues long. The CDR3 coding sequence is TGTGCTAGCAGCTTAGGTGGCCTCCAAGAGACCCAGTACTTC. This encodes CASSLGGLQETQYF.

J is TRBJ1-5 and V is TRBV7-2, with D tentatively TRBD1 (6 bases). The CDR3 runs 13 residues. Germline V gene data show CDR1 as SGHTA and CDR2 as FQGNSA. Trimming removed 8 bases from V and 2 bases from J, with 10 bases in between. The CDR3 loop reads CASRKGGNQPQHF. In DNA form, the CDR3 reads TGTGCCAGCCGTAAGGGGGGCAATCAGCCCCAGCATTTT. Using reference TRBV7-2 and TRBJ1-5 for the parts outside the CDR3, the full variable domain is GAGVSQSPSNKVTEKGKDVELRCDPISGHTALYWYRQSLGQGLEFLIYFQGNSAPDKSGLPSDRFSAERTGGSVSTLTIQRTQQEDSAVYLCASRKGGNQPQHFGDGTRLSIL.

V is TRBV12-5 and J is TRBJ2-5; the match to TRBD1 covers 7 bases. The V segment lost 4 bases and the J segment 3 bases; nucleotides outside the gene matches: 5. This CDR3 region has 14 residues. CDR1 is LGHNT, CDR2 FRNRAP, per germline. The CDR3 spells CASGWTGWEETQYF. The CDR3 DNA sequence: TGTGCTAGTGGTTGGACAGGTTGGGAAGAGACCCAGTACTTC.

The chain links TRBV5-5 to TRBJ1-4; D is undetermined. Looked up from germline, CDR1 is SGHKS and CDR2 is YYEKEE (reference sequence). The V gene lost 2 bases and the J gene lost 4 bases, with 9 bases spanning the gap. This CDR3 is built from 14 residues. CDR3 residues: CASSFRDLNEKLFF. The CDR3 region has the DNA TGTGCCAGCAGCTTCCGGGATCTTAATGAAAAACTGTTTTTT.